This T cell receptor (beta chain) was sequenced in a study of blood T cell repertoires in COVID-19 (dated by TCRdb to 2018 to 2021). Regarding the complete study: The collaborator samples originated in the United States, Italy and Spain and spanned the acute and convalescent phases of COVID-19. The prospective study material was composed of cDNA or gDNA derived from T cells, B-cell-depleted T cells, or PBMCs. The dataset comprised deeply sampled blood TCRbeta repertoires from subjects exposed to, actively infected with, or recovered from COVID-19. The repertoires were released in a freely available public database meant as a resource for research on the immune response to SARS-CoV-2. Samples came from the ongoing ImmuneRACE study (first 160 participants) plus 1,254 subjects from 6 global collaborators. Sample metadata almost always included a de-identified subject ID, COVID-19 status, age in years and sex. HLA class I and class II types, where available, came from metadata supplied by the sample provider rather than from assay-based typing.

As concerns this clone: Its antigen is still unknown. Base qualities were left out, and no much larger clone turns up one base away.

The immunoSEQ Assay, a bias-controlled multiplex PCR, was used to amplify TCRbeta CDR3 regions from genomic DNA. Regarding the original processing steps: The number of nucleated cells in each sample was estimated from the amplification of reference gene primers within the assay. Sequence reads were collapsed and filtered to measure the absolute abundance of every unique TCRbeta CDR3 rearrangement. Productive Simpson clonality was computed per sample as the square root of Simpson's diversity index over productive rearrangements. TCRdb provides this immuneACCESS table in a form limited to in-frame rearrangements. Some clones are lacking; in checked studies, under half of them reflect an unresolved V gene, and why the rest are absent is not known. The DNA gave D and trimming, while V, J and clone size come from that table. The sample table contains approximately 360,000 clones; only one count was recorded for around 89% of them. The ten largest clones capture 1.2% of the sample.

Each collaborating institution followed its own protocols to collect whole blood in K2EDTA tubes. For TCRbeta analysis, collaborators shipped samples as frozen whole blood, isolated PBMCs, or DNA extracted from either of those sample types. The full study reports these points: The amount of clinical and demographic metadata varied by source and participant and was provided uncurated.

The CDR3 holds 14 amino acids from the cysteine to the phenylalanine. Of all the DNA, just the CDR3 is kept, 42 bases in frame from base 1. A distance of 12 bases separates the germline ends of V and J, which lose 1 base and 6 bases respectively. The germline V gene yields MGHRA for CDR1 and YSYEKL for CDR2. Recombination connected TRBV4-1 to TRBJ1-1, with no confident D gene call. This receptor was obtained from a man aged 35 to 55 with acute or convalescent COVID-19. What was sequenced was peripheral blood. In nucleotide form, the sequence is TGCGCCAGCAGCCAAGCGGCACAGTTTCCTGAAGCTTTCTTT. This is translated as CASSQAAQFPEAFF.